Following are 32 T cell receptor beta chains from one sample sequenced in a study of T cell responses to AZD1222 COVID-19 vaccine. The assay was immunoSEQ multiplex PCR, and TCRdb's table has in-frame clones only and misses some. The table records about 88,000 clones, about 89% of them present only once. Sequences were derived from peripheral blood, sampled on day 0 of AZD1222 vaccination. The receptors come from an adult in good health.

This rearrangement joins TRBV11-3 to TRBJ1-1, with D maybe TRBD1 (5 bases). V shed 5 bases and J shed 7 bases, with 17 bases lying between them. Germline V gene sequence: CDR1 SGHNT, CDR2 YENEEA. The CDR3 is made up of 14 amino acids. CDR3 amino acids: CASSHRGEEVEAFF. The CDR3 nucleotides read TGTGCCAGCAGCCACCGGGGCGAGGAAGTTGAAGCTTTCTTT.

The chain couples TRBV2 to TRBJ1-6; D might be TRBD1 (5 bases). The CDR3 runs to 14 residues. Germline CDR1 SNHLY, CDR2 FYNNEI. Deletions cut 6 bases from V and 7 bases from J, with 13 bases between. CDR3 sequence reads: CASRLDSLNSPLHF. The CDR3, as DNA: TGTGCCAGCAGACTCGACAGCCTCAATTCACCCCTCCACTTT.

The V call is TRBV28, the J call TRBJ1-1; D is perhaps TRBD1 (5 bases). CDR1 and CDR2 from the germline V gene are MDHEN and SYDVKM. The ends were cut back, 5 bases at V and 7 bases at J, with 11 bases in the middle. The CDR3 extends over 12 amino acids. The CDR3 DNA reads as TGTGCCAGCAGTCCAGAGGGACTTGAAGCTTTCTTT. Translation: CASSPEGLEAFF.

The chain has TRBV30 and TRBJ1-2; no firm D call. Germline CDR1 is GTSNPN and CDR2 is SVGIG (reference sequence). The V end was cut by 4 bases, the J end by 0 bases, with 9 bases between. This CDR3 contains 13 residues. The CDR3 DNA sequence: TGTGCCTGGATTTCTGGGACTAACTATGGCTACACCTTC. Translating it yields CAWISGTNYGYTF.

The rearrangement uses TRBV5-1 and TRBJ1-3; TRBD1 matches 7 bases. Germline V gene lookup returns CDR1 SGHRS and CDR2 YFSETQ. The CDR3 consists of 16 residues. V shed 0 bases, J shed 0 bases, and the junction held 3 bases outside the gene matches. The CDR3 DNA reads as TGCGCCAGCAGCTTGGTTGCAGGGGGCTCTGGAAACACCATATATTTT. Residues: CASSLVAGGSGNTIYF.

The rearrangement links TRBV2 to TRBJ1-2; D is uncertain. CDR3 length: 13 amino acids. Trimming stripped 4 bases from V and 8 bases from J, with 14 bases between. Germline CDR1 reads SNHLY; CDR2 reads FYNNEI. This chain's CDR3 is CASSGVPGIGYTF. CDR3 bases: TGTGCCAGCAGTGGCGTGCCGGGTATCGGCTACACCTTC.

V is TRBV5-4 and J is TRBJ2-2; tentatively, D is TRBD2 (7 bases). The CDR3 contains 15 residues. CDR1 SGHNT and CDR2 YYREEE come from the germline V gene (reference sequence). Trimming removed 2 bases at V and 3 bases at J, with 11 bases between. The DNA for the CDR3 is TGTGCCAGCAGCTTCGGCGGGGGCGACACCGGGGAGCTGTTTTTT. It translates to CASSFGGGDTGELFF. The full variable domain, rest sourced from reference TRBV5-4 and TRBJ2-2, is ETGVTQSPTHLIKTRGQQVTLRCSSQSGHNTVSWYQQALGQGPQFIFQYYREEENGRGNFPPRFSGLQFPNYSSELNVNALELDDSALYLCASSFGGGDTGELFFGEGSRLTVL.

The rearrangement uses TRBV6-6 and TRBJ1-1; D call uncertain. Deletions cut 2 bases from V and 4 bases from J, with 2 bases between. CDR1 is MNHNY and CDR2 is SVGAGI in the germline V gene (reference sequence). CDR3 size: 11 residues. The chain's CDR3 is CASSYTTEAFF. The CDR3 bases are TGTGCCAGCAGTTACACCACTGAAGCTTTCTTT.

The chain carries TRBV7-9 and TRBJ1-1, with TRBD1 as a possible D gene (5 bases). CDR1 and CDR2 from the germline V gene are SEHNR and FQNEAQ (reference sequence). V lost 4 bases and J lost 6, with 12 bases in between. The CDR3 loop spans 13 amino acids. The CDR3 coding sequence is TGTGCCAGCAGCTCCACAGGTGCGGCTGAAGCTTTCTTT. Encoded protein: CASSSTGAAEAFF.

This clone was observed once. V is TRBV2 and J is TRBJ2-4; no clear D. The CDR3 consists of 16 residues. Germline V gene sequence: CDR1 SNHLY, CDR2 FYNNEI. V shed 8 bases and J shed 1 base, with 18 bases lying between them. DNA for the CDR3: TGTGCCAGCGGGATCTCCACGTCCGGGGCCAAAAACATTCAGTACTTC. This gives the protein CASGISTSGAKNIQYF.

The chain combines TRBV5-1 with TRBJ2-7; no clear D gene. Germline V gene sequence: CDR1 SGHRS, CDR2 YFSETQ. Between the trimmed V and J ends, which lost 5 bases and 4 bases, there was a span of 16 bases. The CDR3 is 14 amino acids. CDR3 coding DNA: TGCGCCAGCAGGGGTAACGTATTGTTGTACGAGCAGTACTTC. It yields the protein CASRGNVLLYEQYF.

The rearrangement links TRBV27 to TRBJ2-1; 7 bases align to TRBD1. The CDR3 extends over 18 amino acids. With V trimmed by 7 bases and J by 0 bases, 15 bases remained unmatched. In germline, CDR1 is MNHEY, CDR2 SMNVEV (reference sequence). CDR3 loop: CASTRTPGQVSSYNEQFF. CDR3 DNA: TGTGCCAGCACCCGGACCCCCGGACAGGTCAGCTCCTACAATGAGCAGTTCTTC.

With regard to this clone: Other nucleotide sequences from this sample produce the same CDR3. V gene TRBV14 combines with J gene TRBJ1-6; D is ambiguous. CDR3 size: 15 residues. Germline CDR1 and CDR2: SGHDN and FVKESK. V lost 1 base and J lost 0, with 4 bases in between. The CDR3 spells CASSQGGSYNSPLHF. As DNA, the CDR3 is TGTGCCAGCAGCCAAGGAGGCTCCTATAATTCACCCCTCCACTTT. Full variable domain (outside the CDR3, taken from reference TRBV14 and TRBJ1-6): EAGVTQFPSHSVIEKGQTVTLRCDPISGHDNLYWYRRVMGKEIKFLLHFVKESKQDESGMPNNRFLAERTGGTYSTLKVQPAELEDSGVYFCASSQGGSYNSPLHFGNGTRLTVT.

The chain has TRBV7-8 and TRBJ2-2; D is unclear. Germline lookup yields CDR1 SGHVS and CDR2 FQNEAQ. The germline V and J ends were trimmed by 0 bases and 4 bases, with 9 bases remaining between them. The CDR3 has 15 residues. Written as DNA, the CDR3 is TGTGCCAGCAGCTTAGCGCCCACGGCCACCGGGGAGCTGTTTTTT. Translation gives CASSLAPTATGELFF.

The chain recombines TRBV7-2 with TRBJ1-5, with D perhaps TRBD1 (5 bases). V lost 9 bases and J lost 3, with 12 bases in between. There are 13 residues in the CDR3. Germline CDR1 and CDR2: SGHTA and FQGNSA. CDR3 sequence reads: CASQGMVNQPQHF. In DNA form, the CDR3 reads TGTGCCAGTCAGGGTATGGTCAATCAGCCCCAGCATTTT.

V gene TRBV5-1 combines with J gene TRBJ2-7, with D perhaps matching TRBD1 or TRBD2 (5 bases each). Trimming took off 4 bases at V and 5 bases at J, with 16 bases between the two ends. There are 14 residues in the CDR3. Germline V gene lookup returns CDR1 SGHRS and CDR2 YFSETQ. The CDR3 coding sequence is TGCGCCAGCAGCCGAATCGGTGTGGGGGACGAGCAGTACTTC. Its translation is CASSRIGVGDEQYF.

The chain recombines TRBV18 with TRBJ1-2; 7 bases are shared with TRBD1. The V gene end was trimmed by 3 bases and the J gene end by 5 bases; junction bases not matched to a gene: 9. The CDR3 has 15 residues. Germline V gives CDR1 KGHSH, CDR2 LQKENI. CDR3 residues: CASSPVGDSQYGYTF. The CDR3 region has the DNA TGTGCCAGCTCACCTGTGGGGGACAGCCAATATGGCTACACCTTC.

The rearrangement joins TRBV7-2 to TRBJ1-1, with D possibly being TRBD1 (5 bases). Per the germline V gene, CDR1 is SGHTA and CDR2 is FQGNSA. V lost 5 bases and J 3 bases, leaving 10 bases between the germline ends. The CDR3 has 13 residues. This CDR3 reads CASSRGLHTEAFF. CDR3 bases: TGTGCCAGCAGCAGGGGATTGCACACTGAAGCTTTCTTT.

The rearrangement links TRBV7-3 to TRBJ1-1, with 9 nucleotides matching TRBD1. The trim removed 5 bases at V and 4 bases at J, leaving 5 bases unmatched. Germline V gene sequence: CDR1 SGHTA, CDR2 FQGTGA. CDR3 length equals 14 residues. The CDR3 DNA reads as TGTGCCAGCAGCCCGGGACAGGGCATCACTGAAGCTTTCTTT. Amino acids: CASSPGQGITEAFF.

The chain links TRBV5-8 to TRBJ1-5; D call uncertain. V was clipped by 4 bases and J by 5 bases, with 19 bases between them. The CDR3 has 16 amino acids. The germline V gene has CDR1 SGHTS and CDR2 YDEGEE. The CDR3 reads CASSPWTVPLYQPQHF. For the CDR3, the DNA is TGTGCCAGCAGCCCTTGGACGGTCCCTTTATATCAGCCCCAGCATTTT.

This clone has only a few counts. CDR3 sequence reads: CASSPKTGANYGYTF. The CDR3 DNA is TGTGCCAGCAGCCCAAAAACAGGAGCTAACTATGGCTACACCTTC. The chain has TRBV3-1 (or the pseudogene TRBV3-2) and TRBJ1-2; TRBD1 is a possible D gene (5 bases). Germline V gives CDR1 LGHDT, CDR2 YNNKEL (reference sequence). The CDR3 consists of 15 residues. V lost 4 bases to trimming and J lost 0 bases, with 12 bases between them.

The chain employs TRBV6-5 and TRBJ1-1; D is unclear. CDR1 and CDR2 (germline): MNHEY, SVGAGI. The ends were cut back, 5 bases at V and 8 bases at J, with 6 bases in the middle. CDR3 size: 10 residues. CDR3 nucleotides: TGTGCCAGCAGTAGAGGAGAAGCTTTCTTT. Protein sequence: CASSRGEAFF.

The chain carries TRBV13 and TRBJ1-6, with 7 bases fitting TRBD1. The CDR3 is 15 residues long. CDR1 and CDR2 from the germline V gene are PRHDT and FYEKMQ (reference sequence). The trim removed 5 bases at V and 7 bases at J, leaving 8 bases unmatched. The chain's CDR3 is CASSPLTGPNSPLHF. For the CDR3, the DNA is TGTGCCAGCAGCCCTCTGACAGGGCCCAATTCACCCCTCCACTTT.

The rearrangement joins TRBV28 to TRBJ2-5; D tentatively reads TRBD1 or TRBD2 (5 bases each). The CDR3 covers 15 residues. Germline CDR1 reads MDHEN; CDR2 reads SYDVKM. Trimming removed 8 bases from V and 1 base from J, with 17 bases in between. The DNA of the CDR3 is TGTGCCAGCTCAGAGACCGGGACGACCCAAGAGACCCAGTACTTC. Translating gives CASSETGTTQETQYF.

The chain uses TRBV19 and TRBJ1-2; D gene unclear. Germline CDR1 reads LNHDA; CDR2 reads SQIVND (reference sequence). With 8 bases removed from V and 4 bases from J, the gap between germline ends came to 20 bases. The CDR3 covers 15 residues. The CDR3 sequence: CASRGSVLRFYGYTF. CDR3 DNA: TGTGCCAGTCGCGGGTCGGTCCTCAGATTCTATGGCTACACCTTC.

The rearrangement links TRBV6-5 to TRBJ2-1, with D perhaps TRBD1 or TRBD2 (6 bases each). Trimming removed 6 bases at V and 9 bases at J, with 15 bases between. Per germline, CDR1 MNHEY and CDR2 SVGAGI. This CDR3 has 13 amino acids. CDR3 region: CASRRDTFGEQFF. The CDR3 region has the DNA TGTGCCAGCAGGCGGGACACCTTTGGTGAGCAGTTCTTC.

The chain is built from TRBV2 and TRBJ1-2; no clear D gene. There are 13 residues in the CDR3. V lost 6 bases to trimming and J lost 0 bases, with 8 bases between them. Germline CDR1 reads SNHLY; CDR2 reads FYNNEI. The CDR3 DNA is TGTGCCAGCAGCAACGACGCTAACTATGGCTACACCTTC. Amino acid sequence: CASSNDANYGYTF.

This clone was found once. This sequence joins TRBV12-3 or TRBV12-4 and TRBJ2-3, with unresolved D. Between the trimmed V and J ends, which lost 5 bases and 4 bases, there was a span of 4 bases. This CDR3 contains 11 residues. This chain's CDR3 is CASSGSDTQYF. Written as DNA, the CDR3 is TGTGCCAGCAGTGGGTCAGATACGCAGTATTTT.

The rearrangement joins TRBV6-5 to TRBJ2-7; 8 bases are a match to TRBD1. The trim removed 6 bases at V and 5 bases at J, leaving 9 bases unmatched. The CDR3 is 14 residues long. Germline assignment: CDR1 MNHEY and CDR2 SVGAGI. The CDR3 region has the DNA TGTGCCAGCAGCTCAGGACAGGGTCCCCACGAGCAGTACTTC. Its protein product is CASSSGQGPHEQYF.

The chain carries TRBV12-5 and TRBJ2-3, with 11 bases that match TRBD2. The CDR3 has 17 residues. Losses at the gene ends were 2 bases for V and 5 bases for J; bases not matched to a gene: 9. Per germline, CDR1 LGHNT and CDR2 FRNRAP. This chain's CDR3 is CASGLTPSGGLKDTQYF. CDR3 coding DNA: TGTGCTAGTGGTTTGACCCCTAGCGGGGGGTTAAAAGATACGCAGTATTTT.

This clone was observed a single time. CDR3 residues: CASRWGFLNTEAFF. The CDR3 bases are TGTGCCAGCAGATGGGGTTTTTTGAACACTGAAGCTTTCTTT. V gene TRBV5-5 combines with J gene TRBJ1-1, with unresolved D. CDR1 is SGHKS and CDR2 is YYEKEE in the germline V gene (reference sequence). Trimming took off 5 bases at V and 0 bases at J, with 11 bases between the two ends. The CDR3 loop spans 14 amino acids.

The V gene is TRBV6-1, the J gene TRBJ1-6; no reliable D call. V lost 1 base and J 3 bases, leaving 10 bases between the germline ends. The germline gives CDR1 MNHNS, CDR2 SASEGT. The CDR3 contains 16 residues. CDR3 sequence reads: CASSEGPHLYNSPLHF. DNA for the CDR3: TGTGCCAGCAGTGAAGGGCCCCACCTCTATAATTCACCCCTCCACTTT.